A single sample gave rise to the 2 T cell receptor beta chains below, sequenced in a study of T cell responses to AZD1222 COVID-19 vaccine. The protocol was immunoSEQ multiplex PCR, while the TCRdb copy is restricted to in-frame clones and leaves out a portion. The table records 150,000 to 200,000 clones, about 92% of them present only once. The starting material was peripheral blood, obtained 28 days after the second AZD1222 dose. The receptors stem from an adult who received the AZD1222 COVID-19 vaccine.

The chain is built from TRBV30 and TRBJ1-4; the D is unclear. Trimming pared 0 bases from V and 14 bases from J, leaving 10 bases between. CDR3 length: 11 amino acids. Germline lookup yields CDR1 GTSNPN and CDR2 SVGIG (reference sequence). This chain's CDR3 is CAWSVRQNLFF. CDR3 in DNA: TGTGCCTGGAGTGTACGTCAGAACCTGTTTTTT.

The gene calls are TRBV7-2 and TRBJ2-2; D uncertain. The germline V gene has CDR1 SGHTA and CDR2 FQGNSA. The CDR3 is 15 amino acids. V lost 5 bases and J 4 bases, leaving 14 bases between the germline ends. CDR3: CASSLNLLSTGELFF. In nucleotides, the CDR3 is TGTGCCAGCAGCCTTAACCTACTAAGCACCGGGGAGCTGTTTTTT.